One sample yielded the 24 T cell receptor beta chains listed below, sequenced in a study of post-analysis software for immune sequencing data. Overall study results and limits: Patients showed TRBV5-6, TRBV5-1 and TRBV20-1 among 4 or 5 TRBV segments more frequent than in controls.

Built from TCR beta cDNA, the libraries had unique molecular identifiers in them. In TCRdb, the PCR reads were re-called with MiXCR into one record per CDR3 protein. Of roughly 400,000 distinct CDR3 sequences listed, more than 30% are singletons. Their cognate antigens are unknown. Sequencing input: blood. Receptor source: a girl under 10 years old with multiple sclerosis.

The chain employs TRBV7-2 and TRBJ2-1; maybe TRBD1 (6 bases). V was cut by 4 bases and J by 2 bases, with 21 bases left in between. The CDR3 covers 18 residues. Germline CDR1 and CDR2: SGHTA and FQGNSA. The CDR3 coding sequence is TGTGCCAGCAGCTCCTACCGATCTACTAGGGGGACCTACAATGAGCAGTTCTTC. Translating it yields CASSSYRSTRGTYNEQFF.

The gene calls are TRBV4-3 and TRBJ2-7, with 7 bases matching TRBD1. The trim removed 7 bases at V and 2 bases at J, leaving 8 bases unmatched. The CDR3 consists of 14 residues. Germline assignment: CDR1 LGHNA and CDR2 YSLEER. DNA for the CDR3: TGCGCCAGCAACCAGAGACAGGGCCCCTACGAGCAGTACTTC. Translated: CASNQRQGPYEQYF.

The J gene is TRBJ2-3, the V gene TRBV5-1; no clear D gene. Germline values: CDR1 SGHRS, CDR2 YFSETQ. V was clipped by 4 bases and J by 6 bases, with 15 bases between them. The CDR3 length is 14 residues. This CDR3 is CASSPFSVPDTQYF. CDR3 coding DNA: TGCGCCAGCAGCCCTTTTTCGGTGCCGGATACGCAGTATTTT.

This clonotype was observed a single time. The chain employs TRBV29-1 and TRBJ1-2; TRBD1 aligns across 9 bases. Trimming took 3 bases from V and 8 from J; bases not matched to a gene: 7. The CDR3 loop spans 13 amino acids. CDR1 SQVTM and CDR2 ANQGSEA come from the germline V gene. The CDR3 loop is CSVDQGTGMGYTF. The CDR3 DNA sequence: TGCAGCGTTGATCAAGGGACAGGGATGGGCTACACCTTC.

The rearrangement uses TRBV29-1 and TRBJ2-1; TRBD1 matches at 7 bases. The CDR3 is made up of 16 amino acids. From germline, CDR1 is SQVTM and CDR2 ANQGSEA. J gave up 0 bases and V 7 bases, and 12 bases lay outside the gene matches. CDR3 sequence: CSAETGTASSYNEQFF. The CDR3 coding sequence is TGCAGCGCCGAGACCGGGACAGCGAGCTCCTACAATGAGCAGTTCTTC.

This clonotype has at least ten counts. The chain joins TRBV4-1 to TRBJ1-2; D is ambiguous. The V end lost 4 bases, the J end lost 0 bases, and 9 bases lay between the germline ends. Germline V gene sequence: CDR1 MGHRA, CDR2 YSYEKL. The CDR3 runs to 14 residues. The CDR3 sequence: CASSPHAANYGYTF. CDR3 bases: TGCGCCAGCAGCCCCCACGCGGCTAACTATGGCTACACCTTC.

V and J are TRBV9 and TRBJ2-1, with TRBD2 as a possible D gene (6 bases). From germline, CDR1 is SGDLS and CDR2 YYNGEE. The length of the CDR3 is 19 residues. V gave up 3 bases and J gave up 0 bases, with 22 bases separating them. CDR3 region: CASSAFGVGGFLSYNEQFF. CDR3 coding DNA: TGTGCCAGCAGCGCCTTTGGAGTGGGAGGTTTCCTCTCCTACAATGAGCAGTTCTTC.

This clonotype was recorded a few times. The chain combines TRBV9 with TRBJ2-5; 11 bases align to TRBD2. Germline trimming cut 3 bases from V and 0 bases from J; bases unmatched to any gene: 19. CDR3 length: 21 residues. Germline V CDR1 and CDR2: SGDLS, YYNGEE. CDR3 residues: CASSAELGLADAFNDQETQYF. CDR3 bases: TGTGCCAGCAGCGCCGAACTGGGACTAGCGGACGCCTTTAATGACCAAGAGACCCAGTACTTC.

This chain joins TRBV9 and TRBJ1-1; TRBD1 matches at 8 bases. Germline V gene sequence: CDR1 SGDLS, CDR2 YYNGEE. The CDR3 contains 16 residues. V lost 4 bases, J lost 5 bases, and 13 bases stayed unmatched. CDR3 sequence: CASSPGQGTWGTEAFF. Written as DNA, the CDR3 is TGTGCCAGCAGCCCAGGACAGGGAACCTGGGGGACTGAAGCTTTCTTT.

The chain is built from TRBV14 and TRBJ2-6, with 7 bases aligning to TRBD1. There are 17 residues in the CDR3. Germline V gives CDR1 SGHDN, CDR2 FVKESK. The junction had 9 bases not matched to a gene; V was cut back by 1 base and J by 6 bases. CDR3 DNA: TGTGCCAGCAGCCAAGGGGGACAGTTCCGGTTGGCCAACGTCCTGACTTTC. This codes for CASSQGGQFRLANVLTF.

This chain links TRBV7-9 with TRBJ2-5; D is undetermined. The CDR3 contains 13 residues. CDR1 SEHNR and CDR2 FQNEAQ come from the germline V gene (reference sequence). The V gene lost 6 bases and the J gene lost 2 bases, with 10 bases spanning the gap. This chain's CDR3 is CASRRTTQETQYF. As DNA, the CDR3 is TGTGCCAGCAGAAGAACGACGCAAGAGACCCAGTACTTC.

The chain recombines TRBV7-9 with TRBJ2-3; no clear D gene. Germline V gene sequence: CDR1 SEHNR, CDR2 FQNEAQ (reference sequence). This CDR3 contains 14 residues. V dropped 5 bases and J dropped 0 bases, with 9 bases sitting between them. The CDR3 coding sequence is TGTGCCAGCAGCGTGGCACCTAGCACAGATACGCAGTATTTT. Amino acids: CASSVAPSTDTQYF.

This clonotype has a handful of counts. The DNA of the CDR3 is TGTGCCAGCAGCTTGACTAGCGGGAATTCAGATACGCAGTATTTT. It specifies CASSLTSGNSDTQYF. J is TRBJ2-3 and V is TRBV7-8, with 11 nucleotides matching TRBD2. Looked up from germline, CDR1 is SGHVS and CDR2 is FQNEAQ. V lost 3 bases, J lost 4 bases, and 3 bases stayed unmatched. The CDR3 runs to 15 residues.

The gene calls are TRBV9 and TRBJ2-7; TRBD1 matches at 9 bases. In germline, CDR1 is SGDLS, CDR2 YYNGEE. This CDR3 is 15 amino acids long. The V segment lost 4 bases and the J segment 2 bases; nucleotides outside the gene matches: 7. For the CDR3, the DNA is TGTGCCAGCAGCCTCGGGACAGGGCGGACCTACGAGCAGTACTTC. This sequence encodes CASSLGTGRTYEQYF. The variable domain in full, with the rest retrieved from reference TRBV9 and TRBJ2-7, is DSGVTQTPKHLITATGQRVTLRCSPRSGDLSVYWYQQSLDQGLQFLIQYYNGEERAKGNILERFSAQQFPDLHSELNLSSLELGDSALYFCASSLGTGRTYEQYFGPGTRLTVT.

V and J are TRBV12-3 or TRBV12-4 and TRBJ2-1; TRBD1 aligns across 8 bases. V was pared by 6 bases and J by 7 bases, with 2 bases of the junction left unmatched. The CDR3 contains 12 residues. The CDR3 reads CASSRQGNEQFF. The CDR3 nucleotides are TGTGCCAGCAGCCGACAGGGGAATGAGCAGTTCTTC.

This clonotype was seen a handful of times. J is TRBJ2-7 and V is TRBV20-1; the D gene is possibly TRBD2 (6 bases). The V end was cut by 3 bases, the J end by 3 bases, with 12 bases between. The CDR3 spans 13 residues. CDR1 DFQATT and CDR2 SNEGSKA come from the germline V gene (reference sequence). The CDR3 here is CSASKREYYEQYF. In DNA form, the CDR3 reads TGCAGTGCTAGTAAACGGGAGTACTACGAGCAGTACTTC.

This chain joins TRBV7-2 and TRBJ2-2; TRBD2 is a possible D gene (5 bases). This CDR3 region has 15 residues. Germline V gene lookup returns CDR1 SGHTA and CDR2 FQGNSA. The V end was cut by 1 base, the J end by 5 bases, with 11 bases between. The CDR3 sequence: CASSLGTFLTGELFF. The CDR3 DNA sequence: TGTGCCAGCAGCTTAGGGACTTTCTTGACCGGGGAGCTGTTTTTT.

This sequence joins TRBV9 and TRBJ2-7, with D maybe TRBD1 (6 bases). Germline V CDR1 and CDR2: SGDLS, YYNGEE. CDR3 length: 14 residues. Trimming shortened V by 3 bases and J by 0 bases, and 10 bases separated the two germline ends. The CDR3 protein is CASSAGQYSYEQYF. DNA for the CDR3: TGTGCCAGCAGCGCAGGACAGTACTCCTACGAGCAGTACTTC.

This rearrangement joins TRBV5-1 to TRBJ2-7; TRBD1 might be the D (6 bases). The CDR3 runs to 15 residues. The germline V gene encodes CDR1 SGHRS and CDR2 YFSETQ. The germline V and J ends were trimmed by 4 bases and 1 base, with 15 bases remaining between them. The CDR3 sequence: CASSNQGRQSYEQYF. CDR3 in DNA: TGCGCCAGCAGCAACCAGGGGCGACAGTCCTACGAGCAGTACTTC.

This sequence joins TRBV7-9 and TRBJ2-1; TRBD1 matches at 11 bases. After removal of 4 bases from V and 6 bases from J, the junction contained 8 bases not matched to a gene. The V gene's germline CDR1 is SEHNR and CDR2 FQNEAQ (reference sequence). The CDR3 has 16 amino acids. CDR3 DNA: TGTGCCAGCAGCTCCGGGACAGGGGGAAAAGGCAATGAGCAGTTCTTC. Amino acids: CASSSGTGGKGNEQFF.

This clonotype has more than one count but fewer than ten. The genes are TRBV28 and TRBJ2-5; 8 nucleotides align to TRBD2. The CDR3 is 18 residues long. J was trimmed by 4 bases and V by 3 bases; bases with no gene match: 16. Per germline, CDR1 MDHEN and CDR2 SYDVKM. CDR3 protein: CASSFGREAVGFRETQYF. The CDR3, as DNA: TGTGCCAGCAGTTTCGGGAGGGAAGCAGTTGGGTTTCGAGAGACCCAGTACTTC.

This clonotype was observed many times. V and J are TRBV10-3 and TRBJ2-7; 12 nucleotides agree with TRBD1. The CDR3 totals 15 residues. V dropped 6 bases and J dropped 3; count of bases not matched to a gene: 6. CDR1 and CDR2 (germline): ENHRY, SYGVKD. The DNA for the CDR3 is TGTGCCATCAGAACCGGGACAGGGGGCAACTACGAGCAGTACTTC. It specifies CAIRTGTGGNYEQYF.

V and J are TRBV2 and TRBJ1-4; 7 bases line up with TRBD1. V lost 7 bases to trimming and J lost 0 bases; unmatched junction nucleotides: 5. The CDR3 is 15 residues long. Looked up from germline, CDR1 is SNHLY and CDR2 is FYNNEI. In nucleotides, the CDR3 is TGTGCCAGCAAAGGACAGGTTGCAACTAATGAAAAACTGTTTTTT. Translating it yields CASKGQVATNEKLFF.

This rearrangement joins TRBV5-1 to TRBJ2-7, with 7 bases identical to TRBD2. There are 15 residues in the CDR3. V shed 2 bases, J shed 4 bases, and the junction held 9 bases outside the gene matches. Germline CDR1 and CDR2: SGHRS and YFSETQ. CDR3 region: CASSFGLGGIYEQYF. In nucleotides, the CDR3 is TGCGCCAGCAGCTTCGGACTAGGCGGGATTTACGAGCAGTACTTC.